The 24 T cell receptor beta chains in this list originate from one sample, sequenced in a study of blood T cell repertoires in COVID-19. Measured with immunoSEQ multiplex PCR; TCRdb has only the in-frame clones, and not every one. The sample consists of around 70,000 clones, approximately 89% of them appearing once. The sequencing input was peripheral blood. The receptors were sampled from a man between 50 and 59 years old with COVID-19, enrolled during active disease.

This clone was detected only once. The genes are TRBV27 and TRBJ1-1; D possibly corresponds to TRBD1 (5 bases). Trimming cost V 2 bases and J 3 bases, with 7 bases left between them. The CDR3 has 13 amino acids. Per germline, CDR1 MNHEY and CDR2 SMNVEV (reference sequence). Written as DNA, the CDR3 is TGTGCCAGCAGTTTAAGGGGCCACACTGAAGCTTTCTTT. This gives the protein CASSLRGHTEAFF.

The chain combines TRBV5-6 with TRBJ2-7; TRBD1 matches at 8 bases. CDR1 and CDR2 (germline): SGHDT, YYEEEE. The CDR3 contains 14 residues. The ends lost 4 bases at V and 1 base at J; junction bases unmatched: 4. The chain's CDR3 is CASSATGVSYEQYF. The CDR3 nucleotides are TGTGCCAGCAGCGCGACAGGGGTTTCCTACGAGCAGTACTTC.

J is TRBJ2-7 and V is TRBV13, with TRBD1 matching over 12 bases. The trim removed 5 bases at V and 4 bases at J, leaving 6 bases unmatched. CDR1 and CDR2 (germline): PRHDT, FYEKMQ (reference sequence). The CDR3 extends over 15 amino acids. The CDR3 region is CASSGWGQGAYEQYF. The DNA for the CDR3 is TGTGCCAGCAGCGGATGGGGACAGGGGGCTTACGAGCAGTACTTC.

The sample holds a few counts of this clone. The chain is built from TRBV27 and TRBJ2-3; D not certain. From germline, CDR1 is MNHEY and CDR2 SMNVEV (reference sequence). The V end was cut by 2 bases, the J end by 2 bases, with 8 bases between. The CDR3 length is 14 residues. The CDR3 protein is CASSLMASTDTQYF. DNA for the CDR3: TGTGCCAGCAGTTTAATGGCTTCCACAGATACGCAGTATTTT.

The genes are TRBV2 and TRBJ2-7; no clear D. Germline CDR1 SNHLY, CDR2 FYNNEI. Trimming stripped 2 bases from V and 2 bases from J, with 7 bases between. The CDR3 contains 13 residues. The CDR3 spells CASSESITYEQYF. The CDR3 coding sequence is TGTGCCAGCAGTGAAAGCATTACCTACGAGCAGTACTTC.

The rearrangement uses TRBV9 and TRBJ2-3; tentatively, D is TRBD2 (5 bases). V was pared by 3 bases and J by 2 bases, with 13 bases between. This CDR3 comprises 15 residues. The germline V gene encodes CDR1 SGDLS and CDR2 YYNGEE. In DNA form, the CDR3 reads TGTGCCAGCAGCGCGGGGTTTGGCGACACAGATACGCAGTATTTT. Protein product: CASSAGFGDTDTQYF.

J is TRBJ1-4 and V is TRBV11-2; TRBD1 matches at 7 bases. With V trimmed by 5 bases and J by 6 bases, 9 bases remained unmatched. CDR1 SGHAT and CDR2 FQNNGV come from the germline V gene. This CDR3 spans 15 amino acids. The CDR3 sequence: CASSLLGTGDEKLFF. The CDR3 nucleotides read TGTGCCAGCAGCCTTCTCGGAACAGGGGATGAAAAACTGTTTTTT.

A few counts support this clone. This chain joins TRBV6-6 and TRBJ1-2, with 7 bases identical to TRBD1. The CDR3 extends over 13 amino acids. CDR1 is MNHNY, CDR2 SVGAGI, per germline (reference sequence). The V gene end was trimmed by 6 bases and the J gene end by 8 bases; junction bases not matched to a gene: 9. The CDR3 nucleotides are TGTGCCAGCAGCCAGGACAGGACGGGAGGCTACACCTTC. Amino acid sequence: CASSQDRTGGYTF.

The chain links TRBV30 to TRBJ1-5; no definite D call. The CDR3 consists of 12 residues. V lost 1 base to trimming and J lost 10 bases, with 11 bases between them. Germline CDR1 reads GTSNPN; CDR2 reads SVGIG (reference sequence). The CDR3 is CAWSGMNSPQHF. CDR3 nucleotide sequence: TGTGCCTGGAGTGGGATGAACAGTCCCCAGCATTTT.

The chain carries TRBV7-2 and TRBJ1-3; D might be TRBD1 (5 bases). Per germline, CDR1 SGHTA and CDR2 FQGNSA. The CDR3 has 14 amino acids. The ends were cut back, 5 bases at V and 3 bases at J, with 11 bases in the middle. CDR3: CASSIGGGGNTIYF. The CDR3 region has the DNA TGTGCCAGCAGCATCGGGGGGGGTGGAAACACCATATATTTT.

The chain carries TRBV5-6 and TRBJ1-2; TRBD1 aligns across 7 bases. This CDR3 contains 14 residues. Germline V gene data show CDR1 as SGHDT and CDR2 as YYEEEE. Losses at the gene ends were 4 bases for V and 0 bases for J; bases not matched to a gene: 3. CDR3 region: CASSTGTANYGYTF. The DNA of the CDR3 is TGTGCCAGCAGCACCGGGACAGCTAACTATGGCTACACCTTC. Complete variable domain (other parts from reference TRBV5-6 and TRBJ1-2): DAGVTQSPTHLIKTRGQQVTLRCSPKSGHDTVSWYQQALGQGPQFIFQYYEEEERQRGNFPDRFSGHQFPNYSSELNVNALLLGDSALYLCASSTGTANYGYTFGSGTRLTVV.

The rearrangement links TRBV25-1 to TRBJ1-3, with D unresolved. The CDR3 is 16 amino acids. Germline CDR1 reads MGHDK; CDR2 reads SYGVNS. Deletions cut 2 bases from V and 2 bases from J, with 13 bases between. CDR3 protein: CASSEVTGGAGNTIYF. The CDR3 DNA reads TGTGCCAGCAGTGAAGTGACGGGAGGAGCTGGAAACACCATATATTTT. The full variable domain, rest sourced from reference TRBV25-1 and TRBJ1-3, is EADIYQTPRYLVIGTGKKITLECSQTMGHDKMYWYQQDPGMELHLIHYSYGVNSTEKGDLSSESTVSRIRTEHFPLTLESARPSHTSQYLCASSEVTGGAGNTIYFGEGSWLTVV.

In DNA, the CDR3 is TGTGCCAGCAGTTCCCAACCCTTGACAGGGGGCGCATATGGCTACACCTTC. Residues: CASSSQPLTGGAYGYTF. This sequence joins TRBV27 and TRBJ1-2, with 10 bases aligning to TRBD1. The V segment lost 4 bases and the J segment 5 bases; nucleotides outside the gene matches: 13. CDR3 length: 17 residues. Germline V gives CDR1 MNHEY, CDR2 SMNVEV (reference sequence).

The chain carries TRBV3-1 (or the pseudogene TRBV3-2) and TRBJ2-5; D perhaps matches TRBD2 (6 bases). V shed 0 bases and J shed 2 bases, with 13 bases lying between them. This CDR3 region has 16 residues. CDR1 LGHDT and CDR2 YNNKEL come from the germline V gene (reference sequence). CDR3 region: CASSQEWRGQQETQYF. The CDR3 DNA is TGTGCCAGCAGCCAAGAGTGGCGGGGCCAACAAGAGACCCAGTACTTC.

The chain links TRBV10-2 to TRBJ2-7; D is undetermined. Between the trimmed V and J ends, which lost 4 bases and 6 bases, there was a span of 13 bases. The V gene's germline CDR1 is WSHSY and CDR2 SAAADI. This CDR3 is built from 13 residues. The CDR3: CASSALLSSEQYF. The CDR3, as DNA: TGCGCCAGCAGTGCTCTTTTGAGTTCCGAGCAGTACTTC.

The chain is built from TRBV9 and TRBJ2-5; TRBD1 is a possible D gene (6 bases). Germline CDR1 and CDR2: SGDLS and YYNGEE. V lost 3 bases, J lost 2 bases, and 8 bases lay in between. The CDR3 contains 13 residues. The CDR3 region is CASSETGQETQYF. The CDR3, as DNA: TGTGCCAGCAGCGAGACAGGTCAAGAGACCCAGTACTTC.

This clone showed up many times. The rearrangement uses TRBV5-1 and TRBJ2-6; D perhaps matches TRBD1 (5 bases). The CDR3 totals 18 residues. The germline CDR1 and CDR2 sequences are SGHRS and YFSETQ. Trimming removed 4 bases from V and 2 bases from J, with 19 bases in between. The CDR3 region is CASSGVLGATTGANVLTF. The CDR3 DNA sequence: TGCGCCAGCAGCGGCGTCCTAGGGGCAACGACTGGGGCCAACGTCCTGACTTTC.

For the CDR3, the DNA is TGCGCCAGCAGCTTTAACCCTACCTACGAGCAGTACTTC. Amino acids: CASSFNPTYEQYF. The chain carries TRBV5-1 and TRBJ2-7; unclear D gene. Germline V lookup: CDR1 SGHRS, CDR2 YFSETQ. V was shortened by 2 bases and J by 2 bases, with 8 bases between the two germline ends. There are 13 residues in the CDR3.

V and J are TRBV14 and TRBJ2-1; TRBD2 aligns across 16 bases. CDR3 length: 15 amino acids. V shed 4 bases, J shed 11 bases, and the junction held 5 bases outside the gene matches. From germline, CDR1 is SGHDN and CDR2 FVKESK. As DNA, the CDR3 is TGTGCCAGCAGCCCGGGACTAGCGGGAGGGCCCCAGCAGTTCTTC. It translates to CASSPGLAGGPQQFF.

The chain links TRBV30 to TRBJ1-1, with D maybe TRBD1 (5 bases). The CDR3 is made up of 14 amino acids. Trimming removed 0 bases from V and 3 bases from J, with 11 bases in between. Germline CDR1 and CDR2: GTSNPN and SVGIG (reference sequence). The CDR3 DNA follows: TGTGCCTGGAGTGTACGACAGATCTACACTGAAGCTTTCTTT. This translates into CAWSVRQIYTEAFF. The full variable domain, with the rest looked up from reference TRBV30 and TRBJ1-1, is SQTIHQWPATLVQPVGSPLSLECTVEGTSNPNLYWYRQAAGRGLQLLFYSVGIGQISSEVPQNLSASRPQDRQFILSSKKLLLSDSGFYLCAWSVRQIYTEAFFGQGTRLTVV.

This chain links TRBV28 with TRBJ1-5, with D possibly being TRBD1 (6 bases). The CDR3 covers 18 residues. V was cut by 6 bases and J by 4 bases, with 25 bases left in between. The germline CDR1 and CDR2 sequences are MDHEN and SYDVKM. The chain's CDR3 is CASSHALRDIASNQPQHF. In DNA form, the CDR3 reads TGTGCCAGCAGCCATGCCTTAAGGGACATCGCGTCTAATCAGCCCCAGCATTTT.

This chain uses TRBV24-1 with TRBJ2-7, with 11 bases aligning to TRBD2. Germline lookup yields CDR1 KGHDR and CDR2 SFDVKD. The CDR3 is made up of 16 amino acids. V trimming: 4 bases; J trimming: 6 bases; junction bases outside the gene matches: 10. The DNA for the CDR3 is TGTGCCACCAGTGAAGTAGCGGGAGGGCCTCTGGGCGAGCAGTACGTC. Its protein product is CATSEVAGGPLGEQYV.

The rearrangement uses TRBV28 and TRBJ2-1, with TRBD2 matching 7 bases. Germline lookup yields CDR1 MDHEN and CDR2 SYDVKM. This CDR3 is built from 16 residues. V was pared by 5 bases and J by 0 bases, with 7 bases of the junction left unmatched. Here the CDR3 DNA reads TGTGCCAGCAGTCCTAGCGGTTTAAGCTCCTACAATGAGCAGTTCTTC. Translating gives CASSPSGLSSYNEQFF.

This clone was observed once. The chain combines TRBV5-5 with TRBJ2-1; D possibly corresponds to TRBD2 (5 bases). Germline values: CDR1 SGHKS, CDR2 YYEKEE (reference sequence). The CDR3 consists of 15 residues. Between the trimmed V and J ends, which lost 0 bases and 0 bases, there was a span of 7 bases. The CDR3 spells CASSLAGISYNEQFF. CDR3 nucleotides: TGTGCCAGCAGCTTGGCGGGAATCTCCTACAATGAGCAGTTCTTC.